The 5 T cell receptor beta chains reported below all come from one sample, sequenced in a study of blood T cell repertoires in COVID-19. Some clones are missing from TCRdb's copy, which holds only in-frame ones; the method was immunoSEQ multiplex PCR. The data contain about 150,000 clones, around 84% of them singletons. Material: peripheral blood. These receptors were collected from a woman aged 45-65 years with acute or convalescent COVID-19.

The CDR3 loop reads CASRPGTGNGYTF. The CDR3 region has the DNA TGTGCCAGTAGACCCGGGACAGGGAATGGCTACACCTTC. V usage is TRBV19 and J usage is TRBJ1-2, with 9 positions matching TRBD1. There are 13 residues in the CDR3. With V trimmed by 6 bases and J by 6 bases, 5 bases remained unmatched. Germline CDR1 is LNHDA and CDR2 is SQIVND (reference sequence).

The chain uses TRBV11-2 and TRBJ2-5; D unresolved. The CDR3 runs 16 residues. Germline-derived CDR1 and CDR2 are SGHAT and FQNNGV. V was pared by 0 bases and J by 4 bases, with 15 bases between. The chain's CDR3 is CASSLESGIFGETQYF. CDR3 DNA: TGTGCCAGCAGCTTAGAGTCAGGTATATTCGGAGAGACCCAGTACTTC.

The chain joins TRBV7-3 to TRBJ2-2; 7 bases agree with TRBD2. The CDR3 runs 15 residues. Germline V gene sequence: CDR1 SGHTA, CDR2 FQGTGA. Germline trimming cut 2 bases from V and 4 bases from J; bases unmatched to any gene: 4. In DNA, the CDR3 is TGTGCCAGCAGCTTAGTCGCGGGAGCCACCGGGGAGCTGTTTTTT. This translates into CASSLVAGATGELFF.

This clone was found once. The rearrangement joins TRBV7-7 to TRBJ2-3, with TRBD2 matching 8 bases. With 5 bases clipped from V and 4 bases from J, the junction kept 8 bases outside the gene matches. The CDR3 has 15 residues. CDR1 SSHAT and CDR2 FNYEAQ come from the germline V gene (reference sequence). In DNA, the CDR3 is TGTGCCAGCAGCCCAAGCGGGGGAGGGTCAGATACGCAGTATTTT. Amino acids: CASSPSGGGSDTQYF.

This clone turned up a few times. The V gene is TRBV7-3, the J gene TRBJ2-1, with TRBD2 as a possible D gene (6 bases). Trimming removed 8 bases at V and 7 bases at J, with 21 bases between. The CDR3 contains 15 residues. From germline, CDR1 is SGHTA and CDR2 FQGTGA. The CDR3: CASSSGDPLGNEQFF. CDR3 sequence (DNA): TGTGCCAGCTCCTCGGGGGATCCCCTTGGGAATGAGCAGTTCTTC.